These 15 T cell receptor beta chains originate from one sample sequenced in a study of T cell responses to AZD1222 COVID-19 vaccine. Method: immunoSEQ multiplex PCR; TCRdb's copy keeps in-frame clones and lacks some. The sample holds some 200,000 clones, about 92% seen once. The material was peripheral blood, obtained on day 0 of AZD1222 vaccination. These receptors came from an adult in good health.

The CDR3 sequence is CASSAGGSNQPQHF. In DNA form, the CDR3 reads TGTGCCAGCAGTGCGGGGGGTAGCAATCAGCCCCAGCATTTT. The chain has TRBV2 and TRBJ1-5, with D perhaps matching TRBD1 (5 bases). Germline CDR1 is SNHLY and CDR2 is FYNNEI. V lost 4 bases, J lost 0 bases, and 7 bases lay in between. This CDR3 region has 14 residues.

This clone has just one count. This chain links TRBV4-1 with TRBJ2-5, with 8 nucleotides matching TRBD1. CDR1 and CDR2 from the germline V gene are MGHRA and YSYEKL. J was trimmed by 5 bases and V by 4 bases; bases with no gene match: 9. This CDR3 is 15 amino acids long. The CDR3 DNA sequence: TGCGCCAGCAGCCTTAATCAGGGGGCGGGGGAGACCCAGTACTTC. It is translated as CASSLNQGAGETQYF.

The rearrangement joins TRBV6-5 to TRBJ2-3; 7 positions match TRBD2. This CDR3 has 14 amino acids. Germline CDR1 is MNHEY and CDR2 is SVGAGI. After removal of 3 bases from V and 5 bases from J, the junction contained 5 bases not matched to a gene. The CDR3 loop is CASSYAGAEDTQYF. The CDR3, as DNA: TGTGCCAGCAGTTATGCGGGAGCGGAAGATACGCAGTATTTT.

The chain recombines TRBV28 with TRBJ1-5; the D gene is possibly TRBD1 (5 bases). CDR1 is MDHEN and CDR2 is SYDVKM in the germline V gene. The CDR3 sequence is 15 residues long. The V end lost 6 bases, the J end lost 7 bases, and 19 bases lay between the germline ends. The CDR3 nucleotides are TGTGCCAGCAGCCGCCCGGTAGGGGCGGAACAGCCCCAGCATTTT. This gives the protein CASSRPVGAEQPQHF. Drawing the rest from reference TRBV28 and TRBJ1-5, the complete variable domain is DVKVTQSSRYLVKRTGEKVFLECVQDMDHENMFWYRQDPGLGLRLIYFSYDVKMKEKGDIPEGYSVSREKKERFSLILESASTNQTSMYLCASSRPVGAEQPQHFGDGTRLSIL.

V and J are TRBV11-2 and TRBJ1-3; D is unresolved. There are 15 residues in the CDR3. The germline CDR1 and CDR2 sequences are SGHAT and FQNNGV. V was trimmed by 3 bases and J by 0 bases, leaving 9 bases between them. CDR3 sequence: CASSFPKSSGNTIYF. DNA of the CDR3: TGTGCCAGCAGCTTTCCTAAGAGCTCTGGAAACACCATATATTTT. The full variable domain, with the rest looked up from reference TRBV11-2 and TRBJ1-3, is EAGVAQSPRYKIIEKRQSVAFWCNPISGHATLYWYQQILGQGPKLLIQFQNNGVVDDSQLPKDRFSAERLKGVDSTLKIQPAKLEDSAVYLCASSFPKSSGNTIYFGEGSWLTVV.

The CDR3 DNA follows: TGTGCCAGCAGCCCTGGGACAGGGTTGGGAAATGGAGGCTACACCTTC. Translation gives CASSPGTGLGNGGYTF. The chain links TRBV6-4 to TRBJ1-2; 9 positions agree with TRBD1. The V gene's germline CDR1 is MRHNA and CDR2 SNTAGT. This CDR3 spans 16 amino acids. The J segment lost 8 bases and the V segment lost 6 bases, leaving 16 bases of the junction unmatched.

The gene calls are TRBV28 and TRBJ1-1; 9 bases map to TRBD1. CDR1 and CDR2 from the germline V gene are MDHEN and SYDVKM. CDR3 size: 13 residues. After removal of 7 bases from V and 4 bases from J, the junction contained 4 bases not matched to a gene. The CDR3, as DNA: TGTGCCAGCACCACAGGGGGCTTCACTGAAGCTTTCTTT. Its translation is CASTTGGFTEAFF.

The CDR3: CASSETSGSGEQYF. The CDR3 nucleotides are TGTGCCAGCAGCGAAACTAGCGGGAGTGGCGAGCAGTACTTC. The chain employs TRBV7-9 and TRBJ2-7, with 11 bases identical to TRBD2. Per the germline V gene, CDR1 is SEHNR and CDR2 is FQNEAQ (reference sequence). The CDR3 has 14 amino acids. V was pared by 5 bases and J by 6 bases, with 6 bases of the junction left unmatched.

J is TRBJ1-4 and V is TRBV4-3, with D maybe TRBD1 (5 bases). The CDR3 totals 14 residues. Looked up from germline, CDR1 is LGHNA and CDR2 is YSLEER. The ends were cut back, 1 base at V and 8 bases at J, with 11 bases in the middle. This CDR3 is CASSQGAGREKLFF. CDR3 nucleotide sequence: TGCGCCAGCAGCCAAGGGGCAGGGAGGGAAAAACTGTTTTTT.

The chain combines TRBV28 with TRBJ1-1, with 10 positions matching TRBD1. Germline V gene data show CDR1 as MDHEN and CDR2 as SYDVKM. The CDR3 is made up of 15 amino acids. Unmatched junction bases numbered 7, after V lost 4 bases and J lost 5 bases. Here the CDR3 DNA reads TGTGCCAGCAGTTCCCGGACAGGGGGGCCGACTGAAGCTTTCTTT. Amino acid sequence: CASSSRTGGPTEAFF.

A few counts support this clone. The chain carries TRBV29-1 and TRBJ1-1; D is unclear. With 6 bases removed from V and 7 bases from J, the gap between germline ends came to 12 bases. The CDR3 extends over 11 amino acids. Germline V gene data show CDR1 as SQVTM and CDR2 as ANQGSEA. Here the CDR3 DNA reads TGCAGCGTCATACGGACGGTTGAAGCTTTCTTT. Residues: CSVIRTVEAFF.

The CDR3 nucleotides are TGTGCCAGTAGTAATGGTAGCAATCAGCCCCAGCATTTT. Its protein product is CASSNGSNQPQHF. The rearrangement joins TRBV19 to TRBJ1-5; no reliable D call. Trimming took off 4 bases at V and 0 bases at J, with 4 bases between the two ends. Germline loops: CDR1 LNHDA, CDR2 SQIVND (reference sequence). The CDR3 has 13 amino acids.

The V gene is TRBV27, the J gene TRBJ2-7; 9 bases are a match to TRBD1. This CDR3 contains 14 residues. Germline V CDR1 and CDR2: MNHEY, SMNVEV (reference sequence). Trimming took 3 bases from V and 2 from J; bases not matched to a gene: 2. The CDR3, as DNA: TGTGCCAGCAGTTTCAGGGACAGGGCCTACGAGCAGTACTTC. Protein sequence: CASSFRDRAYEQYF.

The genes are TRBV5-5 and TRBJ1-6, with D unclear. Germline CDR1 SGHKS, CDR2 YYEKEE (reference sequence). Trimming took off 2 bases at V and 6 bases at J, with 6 bases between the two ends. The CDR3 consists of 13 residues. CDR3 residues: CASSFGPNSPLHF. The CDR3, as DNA: TGTGCCAGCAGCTTCGGGCCTAATTCACCCCTCCACTTT.

The chain is built from TRBV7-8 and TRBJ2-3; D perhaps matches TRBD2 (6 bases). CDR3 length: 13 amino acids. The germline CDR1 and CDR2 sequences are SGHVS and FQNEAQ. With 6 bases removed from V and 3 bases from J, the gap between germline ends came to 10 bases. For the CDR3, the DNA is TGTGCCAGCAGGGGGGGACGGACAGATACGCAGTATTTT. Protein product: CASRGGRTDTQYF.